The clone carrying this TCR beta chain was picked up many times. Its antigen is not known. This sample stems from a study of blood T cells in healthy people across ages. Overall study results and limits: Aged donors had fewer naive CD4+ cells and lower diversity than long-lived donors. Naive T cell percentage and TCR beta diversity correlated strongly.

The germline gives CDR1 SGHTA, CDR2 FQGNSA. The ends lost 1 base at V and 7 bases at J; junction bases unmatched: 3. CDR3 size: 15 residues. Combining a sample-barcoded 5' primer with a J-beta primer mix, a second PCR ran for about 7 to 11 cycles. MiXCR, run by TCRdb on the 5' RACE reads, gives a single entry per CDR3 protein. This sample has more than 800,000 distinct CDR3 sequences; 29% occur once, and the top ten carry 17%. V is TRBV7-2 and J is TRBJ1-6, with 8 bases lining up with TRBD1. Material: blood. The TCR was taken from a woman older than 75 in good health. For the CDR3, the DNA is TGTGCCAGCAGCTTAGAGCAGGGGGCAAATTCACCCCTCCACTTT. This sequence encodes CASSLEQGANSPLHF.